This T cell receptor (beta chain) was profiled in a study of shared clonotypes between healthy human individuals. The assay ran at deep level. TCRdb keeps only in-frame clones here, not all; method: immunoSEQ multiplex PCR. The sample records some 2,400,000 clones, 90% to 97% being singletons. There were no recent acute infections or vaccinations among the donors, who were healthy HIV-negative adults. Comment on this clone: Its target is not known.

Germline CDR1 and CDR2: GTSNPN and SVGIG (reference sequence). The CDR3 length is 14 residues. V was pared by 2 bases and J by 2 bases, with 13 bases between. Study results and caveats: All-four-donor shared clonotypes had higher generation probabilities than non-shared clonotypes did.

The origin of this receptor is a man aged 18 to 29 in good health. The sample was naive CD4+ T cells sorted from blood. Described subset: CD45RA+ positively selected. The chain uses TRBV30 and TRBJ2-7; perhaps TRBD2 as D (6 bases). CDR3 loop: CAWSTGLETYEQYF. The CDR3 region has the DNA TGTGCCTGGAGTACGGGACTGGAGACCTACGAGCAGTACTTC.